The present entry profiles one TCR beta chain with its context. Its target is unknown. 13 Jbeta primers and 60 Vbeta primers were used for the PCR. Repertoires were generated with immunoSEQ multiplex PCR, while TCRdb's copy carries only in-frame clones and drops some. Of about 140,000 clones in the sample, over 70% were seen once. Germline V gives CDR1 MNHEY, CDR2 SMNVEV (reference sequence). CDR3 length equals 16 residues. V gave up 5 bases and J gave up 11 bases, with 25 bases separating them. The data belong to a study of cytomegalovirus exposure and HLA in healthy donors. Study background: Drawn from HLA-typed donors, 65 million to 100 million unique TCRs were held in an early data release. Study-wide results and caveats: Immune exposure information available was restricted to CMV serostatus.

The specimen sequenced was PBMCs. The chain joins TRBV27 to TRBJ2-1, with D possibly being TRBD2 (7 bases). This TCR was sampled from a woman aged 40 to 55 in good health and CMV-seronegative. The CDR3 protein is CASSLRRLGGQFKQFF. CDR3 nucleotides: TGTGCCAGCAGTCTCCGACGGCTGGGGGGGCAATTTAAGCAGTTCTTC.